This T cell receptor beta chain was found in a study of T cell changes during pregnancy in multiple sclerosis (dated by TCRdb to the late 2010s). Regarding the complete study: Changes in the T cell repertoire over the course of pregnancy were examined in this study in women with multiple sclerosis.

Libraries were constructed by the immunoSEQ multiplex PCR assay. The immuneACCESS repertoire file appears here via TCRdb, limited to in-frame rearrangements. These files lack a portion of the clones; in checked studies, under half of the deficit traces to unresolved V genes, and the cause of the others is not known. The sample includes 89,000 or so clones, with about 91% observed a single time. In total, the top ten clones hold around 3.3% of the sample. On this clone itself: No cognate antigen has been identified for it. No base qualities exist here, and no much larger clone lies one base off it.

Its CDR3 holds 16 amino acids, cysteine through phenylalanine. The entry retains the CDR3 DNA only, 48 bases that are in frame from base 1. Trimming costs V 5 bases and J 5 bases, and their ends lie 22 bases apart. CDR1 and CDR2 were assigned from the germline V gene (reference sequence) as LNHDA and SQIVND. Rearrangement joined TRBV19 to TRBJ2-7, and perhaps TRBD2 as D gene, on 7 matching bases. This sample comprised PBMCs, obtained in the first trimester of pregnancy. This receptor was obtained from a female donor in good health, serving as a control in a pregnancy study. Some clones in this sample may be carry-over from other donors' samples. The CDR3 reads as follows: CASSPRGGRQRNEQYF. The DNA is TGTGCCAGTAGTCCAAGGGGGGGGCGCCAACGGAACGAGCAGTACTTC.